The 2 T cell receptor beta chains given below trace back to one sample, sequenced in a study of neurological immune-mediated disorders. TCRdb passed the 5' RACE reads through MiXCR, listing each CDR3 protein once. Here the sample spans about 79,000 distinct CDR3 sequences, 13% to 15% being singletons. The material sequenced was PBMCs. The origin of the receptors is a woman aged 45 to 65 in good health.

This clonotype has ten or more counts. The genes are TRBV5-1 and TRBJ2-1, with 8 bases lining up with TRBD2. V lost 5 bases and J lost 6; bases outside the gene matches: 10. Looked up from germline, CDR1 is SGHRS and CDR2 is YFSETQ. CDR3 size: 15 residues. CDR3 sequence: CASSMGAGDGNEQFF. The CDR3 nucleotides read TGCGCCAGCAGTATGGGAGCGGGAGATGGCAATGAGCAGTTCTTC. Looking up the rest from reference TRBV5-1 and TRBJ2-1 gives the full variable domain: KAGVTQTPRYLIKTRGQQVTLSCSPISGHRSVSWYQQTPGQGLQFLFEYFSETQRNKGNFPGRFSGRQFSNSRSEMNVSTLELGDSALYLCASSMGAGDGNEQFFGPGTRLTVL.

V is TRBV12-2 and J is TRBJ2-1; the D call of TRBD2 is as the table states it, not checked on the DNA. TRBV12-2 is assigned pseudogene status. The CDR3 has 16 residues. DNA for the CDR3: TGTGCAAGTCGCTCCAAGAGCGGGGGGCCTAACAATGAGCAGTTCTTC. Residues: CASRSKSGGPNNEQFF.